Listed here are 21 T cell receptor beta chains from one sample, sequenced in a study of blood T cell repertoires in COVID-19. Only in-frame clones appear in the TCRdb table, and some are missing; sequencing was by immunoSEQ multiplex PCR. The repertoire holds almost 100,000 clones, around nine tenths seen once, with around a tenth in the top ten. Sequencing used peripheral blood. These receptors were collected from a man between 45 and 60 years old with acute or convalescent COVID-19.

The gene calls are TRBV7-6 and TRBJ2-7; 7 bases line up with TRBD1. V lost 5 bases, J lost 0 bases, and 4 bases stayed unmatched. CDR3 length: 14 residues. In germline, CDR1 is SGHVS, CDR2 FNYEAQ. CDR3 sequence (DNA): TGTGCCAGCAGCCCACCAGGGGGCTCCTACGAGCAGTACTTC. It yields the protein CASSPPGGSYEQYF.

The sample holds one count of this clone. The chain employs TRBV11-3 and TRBJ1-1; D is perhaps TRBD1 (5 bases). This CDR3 contains 14 residues. Trimming stripped 4 bases from V and 0 bases from J, with 9 bases between. Germline-derived CDR1 and CDR2 are SGHNT and YENEEA. CDR3: CASSSDTMNTEAFF. As DNA, the CDR3 is TGTGCCAGCAGCTCGGACACGATGAACACTGAAGCTTTCTTT.

V usage is TRBV5-1 and J usage is TRBJ1-4; D call uncertain. V gave up 5 bases and J gave up 0 bases, with 11 bases separating them. The germline gives CDR1 SGHRS, CDR2 YFSETQ. The CDR3 loop spans 15 amino acids. The CDR3: CASSTGKATNEKLFF. CDR3 DNA: TGCGCCAGCAGTACGGGAAAAGCAACTAATGAAAAACTGTTTTTT.

The genes are TRBV7-9 and TRBJ1-1, with D perhaps TRBD1 (6 bases). V was clipped by 5 bases and J by 2 bases, with 15 bases between them. The germline V gene has CDR1 SEHNR and CDR2 FQNEAQ (reference sequence). This CDR3 is 15 amino acids long. CDR3 coding DNA: TGTGCCAGCAGCCGGACAGCCCTATCAAACACTGAAGCTTTCTTT. Its protein product is CASSRTALSNTEAFF.

The CDR3 DNA follows: TGCGCCAGCAGGGACGCCGGGATGACCTACGAGCAGTACTTC. This codes for CASRDAGMTYEQYF. J is TRBJ2-7 and V is TRBV5-1; D is perhaps TRBD2 (5 bases). Germline loops: CDR1 SGHRS, CDR2 YFSETQ. The CDR3 contains 14 residues. Trimming stripped 5 bases from V and 2 bases from J, with 14 bases between.

In its sample, this clone was seen once. The chain uses TRBV9 and TRBJ1-3; tentative D call: TRBD1 (6 bases). In germline, CDR1 is SGDLS, CDR2 YYNGEE. The CDR3 length is 16 residues. V lost 3 bases and J lost 8, with 21 bases in between. CDR3 in amino acids: CASSADRTAKGDTIYF. The CDR3 region has the DNA TGTGCCAGCAGCGCGGACAGAACCGCGAAGGGTGACACCATATATTTT.

This clone was counted between two and nine times. This rearrangement joins TRBV12-3 or TRBV12-4 to TRBJ1-4; the match to TRBD1 covers 9 bases. J gave up 8 bases and V 5 bases, and 3 bases lay outside the gene matches. The CDR3 runs 13 residues. The CDR3 nucleotides read TGTGCCAGCAGTCCGACAGGGGGGGAAAAACTGTTTTTT. Residues: CASSPTGGEKLFF.

The chain uses TRBV7-9 and TRBJ2-1, with TRBD2 matching over 11 bases. V lost 5 bases and J lost 2; bases outside the gene matches: 5. CDR1 is SEHNR and CDR2 is FQNEAQ in the germline V gene (reference sequence). The CDR3 spans 16 residues. Here the CDR3 reads CASSPILAGAYNEQFF. As DNA, the CDR3 is TGTGCCAGCAGCCCTATACTAGCGGGAGCCTACAATGAGCAGTTCTTC.

The J gene is TRBJ1-1, the V gene TRBV10-2; D unclear. The germline gives CDR1 WSHSY, CDR2 SAAADI. The germline V and J ends were trimmed by 3 bases and 0 bases, with 11 bases remaining between them. There are 15 residues in the CDR3. CDR3 sequence: CASSDGERMNTEAFF. For the CDR3, the DNA is TGCGCCAGCAGTGATGGAGAGAGGATGAACACTGAAGCTTTCTTT.

This chain uses TRBV18 with TRBJ1-5; 9 nucleotides agree with TRBD1. CDR1 KGHSH and CDR2 LQKENI come from the germline V gene. The CDR3 has 15 amino acids. After removal of 5 bases from V and 4 bases from J, the junction contained 6 bases not matched to a gene. The CDR3 nucleotides read TGTGCCAGCTCAGCAGCCGGGACAGGGAATCAGCCCCAGCATTTT. Translated, it gives CASSAAGTGNQPQHF.

This chain uses TRBV9 with TRBJ2-1; a possible D gene is TRBD1 (6 bases). CDR3 length: 15 residues. Germline V CDR1 and CDR2: SGDLS, YYNGEE. Deletions cut 3 bases from V and 2 bases from J, with 12 bases between. The CDR3 reads CASSGQATPYNEQFF. The CDR3 DNA follows: TGTGCCAGCAGCGGACAGGCCACCCCCTACAATGAGCAGTTCTTC.

This clone was seen a single time. The chain combines TRBV5-1 with TRBJ2-7; 8 bases match TRBD2. CDR3 size: 15 residues. CDR1 SGHRS and CDR2 YFSETQ come from the germline V gene. V lost 1 base and J lost 5; bases outside the gene matches: 8. The DNA for the CDR3 is TGCGCCAGCAGCTTGCAAAGCGGGAGACGCGACGAGCAGTACTTC. Protein sequence: CASSLQSGRRDEQYF.

The V and J genes are TRBV27 and TRBJ1-5; 11 bases map to TRBD1. The V segment lost 6 bases and the J segment 6 bases; nucleotides outside the gene matches: 7. The length of the CDR3 is 15 residues. Germline V CDR1 and CDR2: MNHEY, SMNVEV (reference sequence). CDR3 sequence: CASSHWTGGGQPQHF. The CDR3 DNA sequence: TGTGCCAGCAGCCATTGGACAGGGGGCGGTCAGCCCCAGCATTTT.

The chain employs TRBV5-1 and TRBJ2-2; D may be TRBD1 (6 bases). This CDR3 spans 16 amino acids. Trimming stripped 1 base from V and 2 bases from J, with 12 bases between. Germline assignment: CDR1 SGHRS and CDR2 YFSETQ. CDR3: CASSLTGTTNTGELFF. The DNA of the CDR3 is TGCGCCAGCAGCTTGACTGGGACAACTAACACCGGGGAGCTGTTTTTT.

The rearrangement joins TRBV2 to TRBJ2-4; 7 positions agree with TRBD2. Germline CDR1 and CDR2: SNHLY and FYNNEI. V was pared by 5 bases and J by 0 bases, with 7 bases of the junction left unmatched. The CDR3 covers 16 residues. The CDR3 coding sequence is TGTGCCAGCAGTCCCGGGGGAGGGATAGCCAAAAACATTCAGTACTTC. Its translation is CASSPGGGIAKNIQYF.

This chain uses TRBV6-5 with TRBJ1-1, with D perhaps TRBD1 (6 bases). V was trimmed by 6 bases and J by 3 bases, leaving 8 bases between them. Germline assignment: CDR1 MNHEY and CDR2 SVGAGI. The CDR3 totals 12 residues. CDR3 sequence reads: CASRRTDTEAFF. For the CDR3, the DNA is TGTGCCAGCAGGCGGACAGACACTGAAGCTTTCTTT.

The chain joins TRBV6-5 to TRBJ2-2; possible D gene TRBD1, 6 bases. The CDR3 is 15 amino acids. Trimming shortened V by 6 bases and J by 1 base, and 12 bases separated the two germline ends. Germline V gene data show CDR1 as MNHEY and CDR2 as SVGAGI. The DNA of the CDR3 is TGTGCCAGCAGGCGACCACAGGGGAACACCGGGGAGCTGTTTTTT. It translates to CASRRPQGNTGELFF.

In DNA form, the CDR3 reads TGTGCCAGCAGTGTTAAGGCGGGTCACTACGAGCAGTACTTC. Its protein is CASSVKAGHYEQYF. The chain employs TRBV6-4 and TRBJ2-7, with a weak D call TRBD2 (5 bases). Germline values: CDR1 MRHNA, CDR2 SNTAGT. The V and J ends lost 4 bases and 3 bases respectively, with 13 bases between them. This CDR3 spans 14 amino acids.

This chain connects TRBV30 to TRBJ2-1, with 7 nucleotides matching TRBD2. CDR3 length equals 15 residues. Germline trimming cut 4 bases from V and 0 bases from J; bases unmatched to any gene: 6. CDR1 and CDR2 from the germline V gene are GTSNPN and SVGIG (reference sequence). The chain's CDR3 is CAWTGGWFSYNEQFF. The DNA for the CDR3 is TGTGCCTGGACCGGGGGGTGGTTCTCCTACAATGAGCAGTTCTTC.

This chain connects TRBV11-2 to TRBJ2-7, with TRBD2 matching 7 bases. The CDR3 spans 14 residues. V trimming: 5 bases; J trimming: 6 bases; junction bases outside the gene matches: 10. The germline gives CDR1 SGHAT, CDR2 FQNNGV. The CDR3 DNA is TGTGCCAGCAGCCCCGGACTAGATACCGGCGAGCAGTACTTC. This translates into CASSPGLDTGEQYF.

The V and J genes are TRBV24-1 and TRBJ2-2; unclear D gene. Looked up from germline, CDR1 is KGHDR and CDR2 is SFDVKD. This CDR3 region has 10 residues. Between the trimmed V and J ends, which lost 9 bases and 7 bases, there was a span of 5 bases. CDR3 nucleotide sequence: TGTGCCACCGAGGACGGGGAGCTGTTTTTT. Residues: CATEDGELFF.